Below, 7 T cell receptor beta chains from the same sample are listed, as sequenced in a study of blood T cells in healthy people across ages. Sample-barcoded 5' priming and a J-beta primer mix drove a second PCR of roughly 7 to 11 cycles. TCRdb used MiXCR to reprocess the 5' RACE reads, holding one entry per CDR3 protein. Of 540,000 or so distinct CDR3 sequences in the sample, approximately 25% are singletons; the top ten hold just under 9%. Separately, the same data were catalogued under a study of T cells of mothers and their children.

Material: blood. The receptors here all came from a boy aged 10-17 years in good health.

J is TRBJ2-3 and V is TRBV6-5; 7 nucleotides line up with TRBD2. The CDR3 has 16 residues. Germline V gene data show CDR1 as MNHEY and CDR2 as SVGAGI. V was clipped by 6 bases and J by 6 bases; unmatched bases: 15. DNA for the CDR3: TGTGCCAGCAGCTCTATCGGTAGCGGGTCAGGGGATACGCAGTATTTT. Amino acids: CASSSIGSGSGDTQYF.

This clonotype has more than one count but fewer than ten. The J gene is TRBJ2-2, the V gene TRBV6-5; possibly TRBD1 for D (5 bases). Germline CDR1 MNHEY, CDR2 SVGAGI. Trimming stripped 0 bases from V and 9 bases from J, with 20 bases between. This CDR3 contains 17 residues. CDR3 loop: CASSYSSRTRVHRELFF. In nucleotides, the CDR3 is TGTGCCAGCAGTTACTCGAGTCGGACACGGGTCCACCGGGAGCTGTTTTTT.

This clonotype was observed a handful of times. This chain joins TRBV11-2 and TRBJ2-5, with 10 bases matching TRBD1. Losses at the gene ends were 4 bases for V and 2 bases for J; bases not matched to a gene: 4. There are 15 residues in the CDR3. Germline-derived CDR1 and CDR2 are SGHAT and FQNNGV. The CDR3 DNA is TGTGCCAGCAGCTCGAAGGACAGGGGGCAAGAGACCCAGTACTTC. Translating it yields CASSSKDRGQETQYF.

This clonotype has at least ten counts. The chain recombines TRBV5-1 with TRBJ2-5; no definite D call. Between the trimmed V and J ends, which lost 0 bases and 3 bases, there was a span of 9 bases. Germline V gene sequence: CDR1 SGHRS, CDR2 YFSETQ. The CDR3 runs 14 residues. The DNA of the CDR3 is TGCGCCAGCAGCTTGGGGGCAGACAAAGAGACCCAGTACTTC. Translating it yields CASSLGADKETQYF.

Comments on this clonotype: One end of the junction fails to match germline, which may point to a read error. This rearrangement joins TRBV28 to TRBJ1-4, with D tentatively TRBD1 (5 bases). The CDR3 covers 14 residues. CDR1 is MDHEN, CDR2 SYDVKM, per germline. CDR3 protein: CAGSRYGRGEKLFF. The DNA of the CDR3 is TGTGCCGGCAGCCGATACGGTCGGGGGGAAAAACTGTTTTTT.

This clonotype was observed once. The genes are TRBV20-1 and TRBJ2-6; tentatively, D is TRBD2 (5 bases). V lost 4 bases to trimming and J lost 2 bases, with 9 bases between them. The CDR3 extends over 14 amino acids. In germline, CDR1 is DFQATT, CDR2 SNEGSKA (reference sequence). The CDR3, as DNA: TGCAGTGCTACCCGGGGAGCTGGGGCCAACGTCCTGACTTTC. Protein product: CSATRGAGANVLTF.

This clonotype occurred many times. The chain combines TRBV6-5 with TRBJ1-1; D is unresolved. In germline, CDR1 is MNHEY, CDR2 SVGAGI. V lost 6 bases, J lost 5 bases, and 10 bases lay in between. The CDR3 consists of 12 residues. The CDR3 reads CASSPLGTEAFF. As DNA, the CDR3 is TGTGCCAGCAGCCCCTTAGGGACTGAAGCTTTCTTT.